The 31 T cell receptor beta chains below come from one sample, sequenced in a study of T cell repertoires in cytomegalovirus infection. TCRdb re-analysed the reads in MiXCR, keeping a single row per CDR3 protein. The sample consists of hundreds of thousands of distinct CDR3 sequences, roughly 10% of them appearing once. Sequenced: PBMCs. Receptors originate from a human donor in good health (CMV status not recorded). Some clones in this sample may be carry-over from other donors' samples.

This clonotype showed up many times. CDR3 nucleotides: TGCAGTGCGGCCCGGATGGTGTATGGCTACACCTTC. Its translation is CSAARMVYGYTF. The chain combines TRBV20-1 with TRBJ1-2, with no clear D. With 6 bases removed from V and 5 bases from J, the gap between germline ends came to 13 bases. CDR3 length equals 12 residues. Germline-derived CDR1 and CDR2 are DFQATT and SNEGSKA (reference sequence).

This clonotype was seen ten or more times. This sequence joins TRBV7-2 and TRBJ1-2; possible D gene TRBD1, 6 bases. V was cut by 0 bases and J by 8 bases, with 16 bases left in between. The CDR3 runs to 15 residues. Germline assignment: CDR1 SGHTA and CDR2 FQGNSA. DNA of the CDR3: TGTGCCAGCAGCTTAGCCTTAACAGGGTCCCGGGGCTACACCTTC. Its translation: CASSLALTGSRGYTF.

V is TRBV7-6 and J is TRBJ1-5; D is uncertain. This CDR3 comprises 16 residues. Trimming stripped 5 bases from V and 2 bases from J, with 16 bases between. Per germline, CDR1 SGHVS and CDR2 FNYEAQ. The CDR3 DNA is TGTGCCAGCAGCGGCTTAGGCTGGCAGGGCAATCAGCCCCAGCATTTT. Amino acid sequence: CASSGLGWQGNQPQHF.

This clonotype was observed many times. This chain connects TRBV7-2 to TRBJ2-2; tentatively, D is TRBD2 (5 bases). The CDR3 contains 15 residues. The germline gives CDR1 SGHTA, CDR2 FQGNSA. V was trimmed by 2 bases and J by 2 bases, leaving 9 bases between them. The CDR3 is CASSLLRANTGELFF. The DNA of the CDR3 is TGTGCCAGCAGCTTATTGCGGGCTAACACCGGGGAGCTGTTTTTT. The full variable domain, in which reference TRBV7-2 and TRBJ2-2 provide the parts outside the CDR3, is GAGVSQSPSNKVTEKGKDVELRCDPISGHTALYWYRQSLGQGLEFLIYFQGNSAPDKSGLPSDRFSAERTGGSVSTLTIQRTQQEDSAVYLCASSLLRANTGELFFGEGSRLTVL.

The rearrangement joins TRBV29-1 to TRBJ2-3, with D hard to call. V lost 4 bases, J lost 3 bases, and 11 bases lay in between. This CDR3 spans 13 amino acids. CDR1 SQVTM and CDR2 ANQGSEA come from the germline V gene. In nucleotides, the CDR3 is TGCAGCGTTGGGTTCACACTGACAGATACGCAGTATTTT. Its translation: CSVGFTLTDTQYF.

Note on this clonotype: This may arise from a read error, as a much more abundant clone is one base away. The CDR3 carries no conserved terminal phenylalanine or tryptophan, so it likely arises from a read error. The chain links TRBV20-1 to TRBJ1-1; D gene uncertain. Trimming left V 6 bases short and J 0 bases short, with 8 bases between. CDR3 length: 12 residues. Germline-derived CDR1 and CDR2 are DFQATT and SNEGSKA (reference sequence). CDR3 bases: TGCAGTGCGTCGTTCCTGAACACTGAAGCTTTCGTT. Protein product: CSASFLNTEAFV.

In its sample, this clonotype was seen many times. The chain links TRBV7-8 to TRBJ1-3; D remains ambiguous. V lost 4 bases and J lost 2, with 12 bases in between. The CDR3 has 15 amino acids. Germline assignment: CDR1 SGHVS and CDR2 FQNEAQ. The CDR3 is CASSSTWGTGNTIYF. The DNA of the CDR3 is TGTGCCAGCAGCTCGACGTGGGGTACTGGAAACACCATATATTTT. Full variable domain (rest looked up from reference TRBV7-8 and TRBJ1-3): GAGVSQSPRYKVAKRGQDVALRCDPISGHVSLFWYQQALGQGPEFLTYFQNEAQLDKSGLPSDRFFAERPEGSVSTLKIQRTQQEDSAVYLCASSSTWGTGNTIYFGEGSWLTVV.

This clonotype appeared many times. The chain carries TRBV12-3 or TRBV12-4 and TRBJ2-1; 10 bases are shared with TRBD2. J was trimmed by 0 bases and V by 6 bases; bases with no gene match: 2. CDR3 size: 15 residues. The CDR3 DNA reads as TGTGCCAGCAGGCCTAGCGGGGGCTCCTACAATGAGCAGTTCTTC. Translating gives CASRPSGGSYNEQFF.

The chain uses TRBV7-9 and TRBJ2-7, with D possibly TRBD1 on 6 matching bases. Per germline, CDR1 SEHNR and CDR2 FQNEAQ (reference sequence). V was shortened by 5 bases and J by 9 bases, with 20 bases between the two germline ends. The CDR3 runs to 14 residues. The CDR3 sequence is CASSPRDTGRVQYF. CDR3 in DNA: TGTGCCAGCAGCCCCCGGGACACGGGACGGGTGCAGTACTTC.

CDR3 in amino acids: CSVEDPAGGTDTQYF. The DNA for the CDR3 is TGCAGCGTTGAAGATCCAGCGGGAGGCACAGATACGCAGTATTTT. The V and J genes are TRBV29-1 and TRBJ2-3; 8 bases match TRBD2. This CDR3 spans 15 amino acids. Germline V gene sequence: CDR1 SQVTM, CDR2 ANQGSEA. V shed 0 bases, J shed 1 base, and the junction held 3 bases outside the gene matches.

This clonotype was seen ten or more times. The genes are TRBV10-3 and TRBJ1-1; D not resolved. Looked up from germline, CDR1 is ENHRY and CDR2 is SYGVKD. The CDR3 spans 13 residues. V was cut by 11 bases and J by 1 base, with 14 bases left in between. The CDR3 sequence is CAPPPGSNTEAFF. Written as DNA, the CDR3 is TGTGCCCCGCCCCCGGGATCGAACACTGAAGCTTTCTTT.

This clonotype came up a few times. This rearrangement joins TRBV28 to TRBJ1-2, with D perhaps matching TRBD1 (6 bases). Germline V gives CDR1 MDHEN, CDR2 SYDVKM. V was cut by 7 bases and J by 8 bases, with 20 bases left in between. The CDR3 is 14 amino acids. The CDR3 loop reads CASTFPRGAQGYTF. The CDR3 DNA sequence: TGTGCCAGCACATTCCCCCGGGGGGCTCAGGGCTACACCTTC.

This chain uses TRBV19 with TRBJ1-6, with TRBD1 identical over 8 bases. The V segment lost 4 bases and the J segment 6 bases; nucleotides outside the gene matches: 8. The CDR3 is made up of 16 amino acids. Germline CDR1 LNHDA, CDR2 SQIVND (reference sequence). CDR3 nucleotide sequence: TGTGCCAGTAGTACACCGACAGGGGCTGTTAATTCACCCCTCCACTTT. Translating it yields CASSTPTGAVNSPLHF.

The chain combines TRBV3-1 with TRBJ2-5, with 7 bases fitting TRBD1. The germline V gene has CDR1 LGHDT and CDR2 YNNKEL (reference sequence). Losses at the gene ends were 7 bases for V and 1 base for J; bases not matched to a gene: 12. The CDR3 length is 16 residues. The chain's CDR3 is CASILGQDPVQETQYF. CDR3 coding DNA: TGTGCCAGCATTTTAGGACAGGACCCCGTCCAAGAGACCCAGTACTTC.

This chain uses TRBV11-2 with TRBJ2-1; D is unclear. Trimming shortened V by 1 base and J by 8 bases, and 9 bases separated the two germline ends. This CDR3 contains 13 residues. CDR1 and CDR2 from the germline V gene are SGHAT and FQNNGV. CDR3 loop: CASSLAYGHEQFF. The CDR3, as DNA: TGTGCCAGCAGCTTAGCATACGGACATGAGCAGTTCTTC.

J is TRBJ2-4 and V is TRBV14; possible D gene TRBD1, 6 bases. The CDR3 has 16 amino acids. V lost 4 bases and J 3 bases, leaving 16 bases between the germline ends. Germline V gene lookup returns CDR1 SGHDN and CDR2 FVKESK. The CDR3 spells CASSPTDRGGKNIQYF. CDR3 DNA: TGTGCCAGCAGCCCTACGGACAGAGGTGGCAAAAACATTCAGTACTTC. The variable domain in full, completed from reference TRBV14 and TRBJ2-4, reads EAGVTQFPSHSVIEKGQTVTLRCDPISGHDNLYWYRRVMGKEIKFLLHFVKESKQDESGMPNNRFLAERTGGTYSTLKVQPAELEDSGVYFCASSPTDRGGKNIQYFGAGTRLSVL.

This clonotype was counted between two and nine times. J is TRBJ1-3 and V is TRBV9, with 8 positions matching TRBD1. CDR3 length equals 15 residues. CDR1 and CDR2 (germline): SGDLS, YYNGEE. Trimming took 3 bases from V and 2 from J; bases not matched to a gene: 4. CDR3 in DNA: TGTGCCAGCAGCGCCCGACAGGGGCCTGGAAACACCATATATTTT. Residues: CASSARQGPGNTIYF.

This clonotype was counted only a few times. CDR3 bases: TGTGCCAGCAGTAAAGCTCAGGGAGGGACTGAAGCTTTCTTT. Protein: CASSKAQGGTEAFF. The V gene is TRBV12-3 or TRBV12-4, the J gene TRBJ1-1; TRBD1 might be the D (5 bases). This CDR3 spans 14 amino acids. Trimming removed 5 bases at V and 5 bases at J, with 15 bases between.

This clonotype appeared many times. The chain uses TRBV14 and TRBJ2-1; 7 bases agree with TRBD2. V gave up 2 bases and J gave up 4 bases; unmatched junction bases: 8. The CDR3 has 16 residues. Germline loops: CDR1 SGHDN, CDR2 FVKESK. Here the CDR3 reads CASSQLSPGLYNEQFF. The CDR3 region has the DNA TGTGCCAGCAGCCAATTAAGCCCGGGACTATACAATGAGCAGTTCTTC.

The chain employs TRBV4-2 and TRBJ2-5, with 12 positions matching TRBD2. Germline assignment: CDR1 LGHNA and CDR2 YNFKEQ. The ends lost 2 bases at V and 4 bases at J; junction bases unmatched: 8. CDR3 length: 17 amino acids. CDR3 sequence reads: CASSQRTSGEQGETQYF. DNA for the CDR3: TGTGCCAGCAGCCAAAGGACTAGCGGGGAGCAGGGAGAGACCCAGTACTTC.

This clonotype has ten or more counts. The chain employs TRBV5-6 and TRBJ2-5; maybe TRBD2 (6 bases). From germline, CDR1 is SGHDT and CDR2 YYEEEE. CDR3 length: 15 residues. V shed 4 bases and J shed 1 base, with 14 bases lying between them. This chain's CDR3 is CASSSRESFQETQYF. Here the CDR3 DNA reads TGTGCCAGCAGCAGCCGGGAGAGCTTCCAAGAGACCCAGTACTTC.

At least ten counts were recorded for this clonotype. The chain employs TRBV11-2 and TRBJ1-1, with D perhaps TRBD1 (5 bases). Germline lookup yields CDR1 SGHAT and CDR2 FQNNGV. Trimming removed 5 bases from V and 0 bases from J, with 19 bases in between. The CDR3 has 17 residues. The CDR3 loop is CASSPAPGRTMNTEAFF. The CDR3 DNA is TGTGCCAGCAGCCCAGCCCCGGGACGGACGATGAACACTGAAGCTTTCTTT.

This clonotype was seen a handful of times. The chain has TRBV25-1 and TRBJ1-6; D might be TRBD1 (5 bases). Deletions cut 8 bases from V and 7 bases from J, with 15 bases between. This CDR3 has 14 amino acids. Germline V gene data show CDR1 as MGHDK and CDR2 as SYGVNS. CDR3 in DNA: TGTGCCAGCGGGGGGAGCGCGTCCAATTCACCCCTCCACTTT. Amino acid sequence: CASGGSASNSPLHF.

The chain employs TRBV30 and TRBJ2-7; a weak D match, TRBD1 (6 bases). The ends were cut back, 2 bases at V and 2 bases at J, with 7 bases in the middle. CDR3 size: 12 residues. Germline CDR1 GTSNPN, CDR2 SVGIG (reference sequence). CDR3 protein: CAWSQGTYEQYF. For the CDR3, the DNA is TGTGCCTGGAGTCAGGGGACCTACGAGCAGTACTTC. Full variable domain (remainder filled in from reference TRBV30 and TRBJ2-7): SQTIHQWPATLVQPVGSPLSLECTVEGTSNPNLYWYRQAAGRGLQLLFYSVGIGQISSEVPQNLSASRPQDRQFILSSKKLLLSDSGFYLCAWSQGTYEQYFGPGTRLTVT.

In this sample, this clonotype turned up a few times. The chain combines TRBV11-3 with TRBJ2-5; no firm D call. The V end lost 4 bases, the J end lost 5 bases, and 17 bases lay between the germline ends. The CDR3 covers 15 residues. Germline lookup yields CDR1 SGHNT and CDR2 YENEEA. CDR3 residues: CASSSSADFRETQYF. The CDR3 DNA is TGTGCCAGCAGCTCTTCGGCAGATTTTCGGGAGACCCAGTACTTC. Variable domain in full (rest from reference TRBV11-3 and TRBJ2-5): EAGVVQSPRYKIIEKKQPVAFWCNPISGHNTLYWYLQNLGQGPELLIRYENEEAVDDSQLPKDRFSAERLKGVDSTLKIQPAELGDSAVYLCASSSSADFRETQYFGPGTRLLVL.

This clonotype was seen ten or more times. CDR3 amino acids: CASSFGESTDTQYF. For the CDR3, the DNA is TGTGCCAGCAGCTTCGGGGAAAGCACAGATACGCAGTATTTT. The chain joins TRBV7-6 to TRBJ2-3; possible D gene TRBD2, 5 bases. Germline V gene lookup returns CDR1 SGHVS and CDR2 FNYEAQ. The length of the CDR3 is 14 residues. The V end was cut by 3 bases, the J end by 0 bases, with 7 bases between.

Ten or more counts support this clonotype. The rearrangement uses TRBV14 and TRBJ2-5; D may be TRBD2 (6 bases). The CDR3 totals 14 residues. Germline V lookup: CDR1 SGHDN, CDR2 FVKESK. Deletions cut 5 bases from V and 1 base from J, with 11 bases between. CDR3 DNA: TGTGCCAGCAGCGAGCTAGCGTCCCAAGAGACCCAGTACTTC. Its protein product is CASSELASQETQYF.

This clonotype was seen repeatedly, ten times or more. This rearrangement joins TRBV7-2 to TRBJ1-6; D not certain. This CDR3 comprises 16 residues. The V end was cut by 5 bases, the J end by 0 bases, with 11 bases between. The germline gives CDR1 SGHTA, CDR2 FQGNSA. CDR3 in DNA: TGTGCCAGCAGCCTACGGGAAAGCTCCTATAATTCACCCCTCCACTTT. This gives the protein CASSLRESSYNSPLHF.

This clonotype was picked up a small number of times. The chain has TRBV20-1 and TRBJ2-3; tentative D call: TRBD2 (7 bases). V lost 3 bases and J lost 6, with 13 bases in between. In germline, CDR1 is DFQATT, CDR2 SNEGSKA (reference sequence). CDR3 length equals 13 residues. The CDR3 nucleotides read TGCAGTGCTAGTCGGGGGGCGGACGATACGCAGTATTTT. Translation gives CSASRGADDTQYF.

This clonotype was seen repeatedly, ten times or more. The chain combines TRBV11-3 with TRBJ1-1, with TRBD1 as a possible D gene (6 bases). The CDR3 loop spans 13 amino acids. Germline assignment: CDR1 SGHNT and CDR2 YENEEA. Trimming stripped 0 bases from V and 10 bases from J, with 12 bases between. CDR3 nucleotides: TGTGCCAGCAGCTTAGAAGGGACAACGGGAGCTTTCTTT. Translating gives CASSLEGTTGAFF.

This clonotype was detected many times. V and J are TRBV5-1 and TRBJ2-2; the D gene is possibly TRBD1 (6 bases). The CDR3 contains 15 residues. Germline CDR1 is SGHRS and CDR2 is YFSETQ. V lost 2 bases, J lost 5 bases, and 13 bases lay in between. The CDR3 spells CASSFRTESTGELFF. DNA of the CDR3: TGCGCCAGCAGCTTTCGGACAGAGTCAACCGGGGAGCTGTTTTTT.